One and the same sample provided the 18 T cell receptor beta chains below, sequenced in a study of cytomegalovirus exposure and HLA in healthy donors. The PCR contained 60 Vbeta and 13 Jbeta primers. The assay was immunoSEQ multiplex PCR, and TCRdb's table has in-frame clones only and misses some. The table lists about 170,000 clones, around 83% of them singletons, with 2.5% to 3% in the top ten. The sample was PBMCs. The receptor source for this set is a man aged 25-40 years in good health and CMV-seropositive.

The chain links TRBV7-2 to TRBJ2-2; tentative D call: TRBD2 (6 bases). The CDR3 spans 18 residues. Trimming removed 1 base at V and 2 bases at J, with 17 bases between. The germline V gene has CDR1 SGHTA and CDR2 FQGNSA. The CDR3 region is CASSLVGSAGPNTGELFF. CDR3 DNA: TGTGCCAGCAGCTTAGTGGGGTCGGCGGGGCCAAACACCGGGGAGCTGTTTTTT.

The chain joins TRBV9 to TRBJ2-5; 7 bases match TRBD2. The CDR3 loop spans 16 amino acids. The J segment lost 4 bases and the V segment lost 2 bases, leaving 11 bases of the junction unmatched. Germline CDR1 reads SGDLS; CDR2 reads YYNGEE. In DNA, the CDR3 is TGTGCCAGCAGCGTCAATCCTGGCGGGGGTCGAGAGACCCAGTACTTC. It encodes CASSVNPGGGRETQYF.

This sequence joins TRBV5-1 and TRBJ2-3; weak D call: TRBD1 (6 bases). Germline V gene data show CDR1 as SGHRS and CDR2 as YFSETQ. The ends were cut back, 4 bases at V and 4 bases at J, with 10 bases in the middle. CDR3 length equals 13 residues. In DNA form, the CDR3 reads TGCGCCAGCAGCGGGGACATTCCAGATACGCAGTATTTT. Protein product: CASSGDIPDTQYF.

The rearrangement links TRBV27 to TRBJ1-2, with 7 positions matching TRBD1. The CDR3 is 14 residues long. Germline V lookup: CDR1 MNHEY, CDR2 SMNVEV (reference sequence). V lost 5 bases and J lost 6; bases outside the gene matches: 9. The CDR3 nucleotides are TGTGCCAGCAGTATGCGGACAGGAAAGAATGGCTACACCTTC. Encoded protein: CASSMRTGKNGYTF.

The chain employs TRBV7-2 and TRBJ2-2; D perhaps matches TRBD1 (6 bases). The length of the CDR3 is 14 residues. From germline, CDR1 is SGHTA and CDR2 FQGNSA. Trimming shortened V by 5 bases and J by 4 bases, and 11 bases separated the two germline ends. CDR3 protein: CASSLQGSTGELFF. CDR3 nucleotide sequence: TGTGCCAGCAGCCTACAGGGCAGCACCGGGGAGCTGTTTTTT.

V is TRBV7-9 and J is TRBJ2-7, with TRBD1 identical over 9 bases. CDR3 length equals 14 residues. Germline V lookup: CDR1 SEHNR, CDR2 FQNEAQ (reference sequence). V trimming: 6 bases; J trimming: 3 bases; junction bases outside the gene matches: 6. The CDR3 sequence is CASSSRQGGYEQYF. The CDR3 nucleotides are TGTGCCAGCAGTTCAAGACAGGGGGGCTACGAGCAGTACTTC.

The rearrangement joins TRBV28 to TRBJ1-5; D gene uncertain. This CDR3 spans 12 amino acids. V was cut by 5 bases and J by 7 bases, with 9 bases left in between. Germline V gene sequence: CDR1 MDHEN, CDR2 SYDVKM. CDR3 in DNA: TGTGCCAGCAGTCTCGGGTGGCAGCCCCAGCATTTT. Its protein product is CASSLGWQPQHF.

The rearrangement joins TRBV5-1 to TRBJ2-1; 7 bases map to TRBD2. CDR3 length: 15 residues. CDR1 is SGHRS, CDR2 YFSETQ, per germline. The ends lost 0 bases at V and 6 bases at J; junction bases unmatched: 6. DNA of the CDR3: TGCGCCAGCAGCTTGGCGGCGGGAGTACTCAATGAGCAGTTCTTC. Translating it yields CASSLAAGVLNEQFF.

This CDR3 is CASSLSLRLRTGIEKLFF. In nucleotides, the CDR3 is TGTGCCAGCAGCTTGTCACTTAGGTTGAGGACAGGGATAGAAAAACTGTTTTTT. The rearrangement uses TRBV7-2 and TRBJ1-4; 8 bases are shared with TRBD1. The ends lost 3 bases at V and 8 bases at J; junction bases unmatched: 17. The CDR3 runs to 18 residues. Germline loops: CDR1 SGHTA, CDR2 FQGNSA.

A note on this clone: Other DNA sequences in the same sample also yield this CDR3. The V and J genes are TRBV19 and TRBJ2-1; TRBD1 matches 7 bases. Trimming cost V 1 base and J 6 bases; bases outside gene matches: 3. Germline V gene data show CDR1 as LNHDA and CDR2 as SQIVND (reference sequence). CDR3 length: 14 amino acids. The CDR3 bases are TGTGCCAGTAGTATAGTGACAGGGAGCAATGAGCAGTTCTTC. This translates into CASSIVTGSNEQFF.

The J gene is TRBJ2-7, the V gene TRBV28, with D possibly being TRBD2 (7 bases). CDR3 length: 14 residues. Per germline, CDR1 MDHEN and CDR2 SYDVKM. V was cut by 2 bases and J by 2 bases, with 10 bases left in between. CDR3 loop: CASSLGGAPYEQYV. CDR3 nucleotides: TGTGCCAGCAGTTTAGGGGGGGCCCCCTACGAGCAGTACGTC.

V is TRBV19 and J is TRBJ1-2; D may be TRBD1 (5 bases). The germline V gene encodes CDR1 LNHDA and CDR2 SQIVND (reference sequence). The CDR3 is made up of 14 amino acids. V lost 5 bases, J lost 10 bases, and 20 bases lay in between. CDR3 sequence reads: CASSDGTTWEDYTF. CDR3 DNA sequence: TGTGCCAGTAGTGACGGGACTACTTGGGAGGACTACACCTTC. The whole variable domain, filled in from reference TRBV19 and TRBJ1-2, reads DGGITQSPKYLFRKEGQNVTLSCEQNLNHDAMYWYRQDPGQGLRLIYYSQIVNDFQKGDIAEGYSVSREKKESFPLTVTSAQKNPTAFYLCASSDGTTWEDYTFGSGTRLTVV.

The chain links TRBV12-5 to TRBJ2-1; tentatively, D is TRBD1 (5 bases). The CDR3 totals 14 residues. The germline V gene has CDR1 LGHNT and CDR2 FRNRAP. V dropped 6 bases and J dropped 0 bases, with 9 bases sitting between them. The CDR3 nucleotides read TGTGCTAGTGGCGGACATCCCTCCTACAATGAGCAGTTCTTC. Translating it yields CASGGHPSYNEQFF. Together with reference TRBV12-5 and TRBJ2-1, the CDR3 gives the full variable domain: DARVTQTPRHKVTEMGQEVTMRCQPILGHNTVFWYRQTMMQGLELLAYFRNRAPLDDSGMPKDRFSAEMPDATLATLKIQPSEPRDSAVYFCASGGHPSYNEQFFGPGTRLTVL.

V usage is TRBV4-3 and J usage is TRBJ1-1, with 8 bases that match TRBD1. Unmatched junction bases numbered 4, after V lost 2 bases and J lost 5 bases. Looked up from germline, CDR1 is LGHNA and CDR2 is YSLEER. The CDR3 contains 14 residues. The CDR3 DNA sequence: TGCGCCAGCAGCCAACACAGGGGGTTAACTGAAGCTTTCTTT. Translated, it gives CASSQHRGLTEAFF.

The chain has TRBV11-2 and TRBJ2-1, with 9 bases identical to TRBD2. Germline values: CDR1 SGHAT, CDR2 FQNNGV. CDR3 size: 17 residues. Unmatched junction bases numbered 15, after V lost 5 bases and J lost 7 bases. The CDR3 nucleotides read TGTGCCAGCAGCCTCATTTGGCGGGAGGGCCGGGGGAATGAGCAGTTCTTC. Translated: CASSLIWREGRGNEQFF. Variable domain in full (rest from reference TRBV11-2 and TRBJ2-1): EAGVAQSPRYKIIEKRQSVAFWCNPISGHATLYWYQQILGQGPKLLIQFQNNGVVDDSQLPKDRFSAERLKGVDSTLKIQPAKLEDSAVYLCASSLIWREGRGNEQFFGPGTRLTVL.

The J gene is TRBJ1-6, the V gene TRBV5-4, with 7 bases identical to TRBD1. CDR1 and CDR2 from the germline V gene are SGHNT and YYREEE (reference sequence). This CDR3 comprises 14 residues. The ends lost 3 bases at V and 10 bases at J; junction bases unmatched: 7. The CDR3 nucleotides read TGTGCCAGCAGCTCGACAGGGATTGAATCACCCCTCCACTTT. Translating it yields CASSSTGIESPLHF.

The genes are TRBV10-2 and TRBJ1-1, with unresolved D. Germline CDR1 WSHSY, CDR2 SAAADI. V gave up 4 bases and J gave up 1 base, with 7 bases separating them. The CDR3 runs to 13 residues. The DNA of the CDR3 is TGCGCCAGCAGTGCTACAGAGAACACTGAAGCTTTCTTT. It encodes CASSATENTEAFF.

J is TRBJ1-1 and V is TRBV27, with a tentative D call TRBD1 (5 bases). CDR3 size: 16 residues. With 6 bases removed from V and 0 bases from J, the gap between germline ends came to 17 bases. The germline V gene has CDR1 MNHEY and CDR2 SMNVEV (reference sequence). The CDR3 is CASRSAGRMMNTEAFF. DNA of the CDR3: TGTGCCAGCAGATCAGCGGGACGGATGATGAACACTGAAGCTTTCTTT.